These 13 T cell receptor beta chains were sequenced from one sample in a study of T-cell memory formation after mild COVID-19. TCRdb re-called the 5' RACE reads through MiXCR, storing one row per CDR3 protein. The data hold roughly 560,000 distinct CDR3 sequences, with roughly 20% observed a single time. The sample comprised PBMCs or a T cell subset sorted from them (not recorded which). These receptors originate from an adult woman who had mild COVID-19 (a few samples of this study predate the infection). Cell type and time point are not known.

This clonotype has more than one count but fewer than ten. The chain has TRBV20-1 and TRBJ2-7; the D gene could be TRBD1 or TRBD2 (5 bases each). V gave up 6 bases and J gave up 1 base, with 13 bases separating them. In germline, CDR1 is DFQATT, CDR2 SNEGSKA (reference sequence). The CDR3 has 13 amino acids. In DNA, the CDR3 is TGCAGTGCCGGTGAGGGGACGTCCTACGAGCAGTACTTC. Protein sequence: CSAGEGTSYEQYF.

The V and J genes are TRBV5-4 and TRBJ1-6, with D uncertain. There are 15 residues in the CDR3. The V gene lost 2 bases and the J gene lost 0 bases, with 6 bases spanning the gap. Looked up from germline, CDR1 is SGHNT and CDR2 is YYREEE (reference sequence). CDR3 DNA: TGTGCCAGCAGCTTAGTTAGCTCCTATAATTCACCCCTCCACTTT. Translated: CASSLVSSYNSPLHF.

The chain has TRBV2 and TRBJ2-3; TRBD2 might be the D (5 bases). V dropped 7 bases and J dropped 3 bases, with 14 bases sitting between them. Looked up from germline, CDR1 is SNHLY and CDR2 is FYNNEI. The CDR3 extends over 14 amino acids. The CDR3 DNA reads as TGTGCCAGCAAACGAGAGGGCAGGACAGATACGCAGTATTTT. Its translation: CASKREGRTDTQYF.

A few counts support this clonotype. The genes are TRBV5-1 and TRBJ2-3, with 7 positions matching TRBD1. This CDR3 has 14 amino acids. CDR1 is SGHRS, CDR2 YFSETQ, per germline. J was trimmed by 1 base and V by 4 bases; bases with no gene match: 3. The CDR3 DNA sequence: TGCGCCAGCAGCGCCGGACAGGGCACAGATACGCAGTATTTT. It yields the protein CASSAGQGTDTQYF.

The rearrangement links TRBV7-9 to TRBJ2-5, with D possibly being TRBD1 (5 bases). CDR3 length: 12 amino acids. Germline loops: CDR1 SEHNR, CDR2 FQNEAQ (reference sequence). V lost 5 bases and J lost 7, with 11 bases in between. Written as DNA, the CDR3 is TGTGCCAGCAGCCCAACCCAGGGGACCCAGTACTTC. Residues: CASSPTQGTQYF.

Only one count was recorded for this clonotype. The chain recombines TRBV4-2 with TRBJ2-2; possible D gene TRBD1, 5 bases. Per germline, CDR1 LGHNA and CDR2 YNFKEQ. The CDR3 is 15 residues long. Trimming took off 2 bases at V and 0 bases at J, with 7 bases between the two ends. Written as DNA, the CDR3 is TGTGCCAGCAGCCAAACGACAGCGAACACCGGGGAGCTGTTTTTT. This sequence encodes CASSQTTANTGELFF.

The sample holds a few counts of this clonotype. The CDR3 DNA follows: TGTGCCACCAGCAGAGCCAATAGCGGTGAGCAGTTCTTC. Its protein product is CATSRANSGEQFF. The chain combines TRBV15 with TRBJ2-1; D may be TRBD2 (6 bases). Trimming removed 1 base from V and 9 bases from J, with 10 bases in between. Germline CDR1 reads LNHNV; CDR2 reads YYDKDF (reference sequence). The CDR3 covers 13 residues.

The genes are TRBV6-5 and TRBJ2-3; D gene uncertain. The CDR3 is 15 residues long. Germline CDR1 reads MNHEY; CDR2 reads SVGAGI. Trimming cost V 2 bases and J 0 bases, with 9 bases left between them. The CDR3: CASSYVLGSTDTQYF. The DNA of the CDR3 is TGTGCCAGCAGTTACGTATTGGGTAGCACAGATACGCAGTATTTT.

The chain employs TRBV7-8 and TRBJ2-7; D may correspond to TRBD1 or TRBD2 (6 bases each). The CDR3 sequence is 15 residues long. The germline gives CDR1 SGHVS, CDR2 FQNEAQ. V lost 6 bases and J 5 bases, leaving 20 bases between the germline ends. The CDR3 DNA is TGTGCCAGCAGATCGGCTACCGGGGGCTACCACGAGCAGTACTTC. Its protein product is CASRSATGGYHEQYF.

This rearrangement joins TRBV18 to TRBJ2-3; D gene ambiguous. The germline CDR1 and CDR2 sequences are KGHSH and LQKENI. V lost 0 bases, J lost 2 bases, and 6 bases lay in between. The CDR3 is 14 amino acids. The CDR3 region is CASSPPYPTDTQYF. The CDR3 nucleotides are TGTGCCAGCTCACCACCGTATCCCACAGATACGCAGTATTTT.

This clonotype has just a few counts. DNA for the CDR3: TGTGCCAGCAGCCCCAGGACTAGCGGAGGGGCGGGGGAGCTGTTTTTT. This translates into CASSPRTSGGAGELFF. The chain recombines TRBV9 with TRBJ2-2; 10 bases fit TRBD2. CDR3 length: 16 amino acids. V shed 4 bases and J 8 bases; nucleotides not matched to a gene: 11. The germline V gene has CDR1 SGDLS and CDR2 YYNGEE.

This clonotype has a handful of counts. The V gene is TRBV2, the J gene TRBJ2-2; D is possibly TRBD2 (6 bases). The V and J ends lost 6 bases and 5 bases respectively, with 13 bases between them. Germline V gene data show CDR1 as SNHLY and CDR2 as FYNNEI. This CDR3 has 14 amino acids. The CDR3: CASRPGLRTGELFF. CDR3 nucleotides: TGTGCCAGCAGACCGGGACTTCGGACCGGGGAGCTGTTTTTT.

This clonotype showed up many times. V is TRBV10-3 and J is TRBJ2-3; TRBD2 agrees at 7 bases. Germline CDR1 is ENHRY and CDR2 is SYGVKD. Trimming removed 6 bases from V and 2 bases from J; junction bases left unmatched: 5. The CDR3 covers 14 residues. CDR3 region: CAISPSGLTDTQYF. CDR3 nucleotides: TGTGCCATCAGCCCTAGCGGACTCACAGATACGCAGTATTTT.